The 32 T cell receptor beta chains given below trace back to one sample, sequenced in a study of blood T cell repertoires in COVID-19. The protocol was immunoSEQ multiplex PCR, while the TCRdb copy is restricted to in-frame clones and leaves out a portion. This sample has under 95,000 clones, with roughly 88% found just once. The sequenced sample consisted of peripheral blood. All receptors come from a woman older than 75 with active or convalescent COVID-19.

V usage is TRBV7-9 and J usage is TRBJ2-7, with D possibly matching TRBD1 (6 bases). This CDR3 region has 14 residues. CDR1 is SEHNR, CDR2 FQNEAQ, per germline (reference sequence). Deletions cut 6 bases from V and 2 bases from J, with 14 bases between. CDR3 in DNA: TGTGCCAGCAGTTCCGGACAGTACCCCTACGAGCAGTACTTC. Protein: CASSSGQYPYEQYF.

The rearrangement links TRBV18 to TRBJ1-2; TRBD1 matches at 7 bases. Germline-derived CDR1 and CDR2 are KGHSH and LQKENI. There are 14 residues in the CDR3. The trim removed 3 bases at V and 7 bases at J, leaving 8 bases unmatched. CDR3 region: CASSPPDRVGGYTF. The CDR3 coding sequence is TGTGCCAGCTCACCTCCCGACAGGGTGGGTGGCTACACCTTC.

CDR3 in DNA: TGTGCCAGCAGTCCCAGGGTAACTAGCAATCAGCCCCAGCATTTT. Residues: CASSPRVTSNQPQHF. The chain is built from TRBV28 and TRBJ1-5; weak D call: TRBD1 (5 bases). V lost 5 bases, J lost 0 bases, and 11 bases lay in between. CDR3 length equals 15 residues. The germline V gene encodes CDR1 MDHEN and CDR2 SYDVKM.

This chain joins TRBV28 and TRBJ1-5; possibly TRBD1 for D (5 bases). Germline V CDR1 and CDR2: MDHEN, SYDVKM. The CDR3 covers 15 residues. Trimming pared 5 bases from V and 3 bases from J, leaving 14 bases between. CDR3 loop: CASSRPRVLNQPQHF. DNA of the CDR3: TGTGCCAGCAGTCGCCCCAGGGTCCTCAATCAGCCCCAGCATTTT.

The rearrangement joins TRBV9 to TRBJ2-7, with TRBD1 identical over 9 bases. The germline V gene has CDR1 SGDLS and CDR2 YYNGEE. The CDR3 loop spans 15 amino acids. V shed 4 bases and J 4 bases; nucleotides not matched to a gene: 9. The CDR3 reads CASSPQQGAEYEQYF. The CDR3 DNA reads TGTGCCAGCAGCCCTCAACAGGGGGCTGAATACGAGCAGTACTTC.

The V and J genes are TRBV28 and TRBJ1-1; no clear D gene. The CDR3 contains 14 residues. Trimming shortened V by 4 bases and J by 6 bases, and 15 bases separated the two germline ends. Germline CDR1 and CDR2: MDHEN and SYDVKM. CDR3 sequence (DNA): TGTGCCAGCAGTTACGGGGATTTCTCTTCTGAAGCTTTCTTT. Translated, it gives CASSYGDFSSEAFF.

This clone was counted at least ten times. This chain's CDR3 is CASSELMEAEAFF. Written as DNA, the CDR3 is TGTGCCAGCAGTGAATTAATGGAGGCTGAAGCTTTCTTT. The chain couples TRBV2 to TRBJ1-1; D is undetermined. The CDR3 spans 13 residues. CDR1 is SNHLY and CDR2 is FYNNEI in the germline V gene. The V end was cut by 2 bases, the J end by 6 bases, with 10 bases between.

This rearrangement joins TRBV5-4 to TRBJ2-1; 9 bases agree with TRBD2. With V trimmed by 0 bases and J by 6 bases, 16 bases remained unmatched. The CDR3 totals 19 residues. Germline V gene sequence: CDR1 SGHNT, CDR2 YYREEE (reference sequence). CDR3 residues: CASSLVRAPLAGGSNEQFF. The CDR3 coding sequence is TGTGCCAGCAGCTTGGTACGGGCACCCCTTGCGGGAGGGAGCAATGAGCAGTTCTTC. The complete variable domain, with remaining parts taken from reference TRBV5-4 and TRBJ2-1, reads ETGVTQSPTHLIKTRGQQVTLRCSSQSGHNTVSWYQQALGQGPQFIFQYYREEENGRGNFPPRFSGLQFPNYSSELNVNALELDDSALYLCASSLVRAPLAGGSNEQFFGPGTRLTVL.

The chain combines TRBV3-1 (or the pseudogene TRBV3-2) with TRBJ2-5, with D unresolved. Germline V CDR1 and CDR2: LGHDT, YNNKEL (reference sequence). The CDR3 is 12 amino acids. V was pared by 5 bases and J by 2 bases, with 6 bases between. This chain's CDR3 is CASSIQQETQYF. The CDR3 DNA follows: TGTGCCAGCAGCATCCAGCAAGAGACCCAGTACTTC.

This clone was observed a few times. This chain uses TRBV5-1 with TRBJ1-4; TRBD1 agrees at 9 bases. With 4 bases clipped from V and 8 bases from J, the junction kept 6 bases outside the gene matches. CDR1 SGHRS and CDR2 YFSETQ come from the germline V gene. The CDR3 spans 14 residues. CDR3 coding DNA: TGCGCCAGCAGCCTACAGGGGGCAGGGGAAAAACTGTTTTTT. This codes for CASSLQGAGEKLFF.

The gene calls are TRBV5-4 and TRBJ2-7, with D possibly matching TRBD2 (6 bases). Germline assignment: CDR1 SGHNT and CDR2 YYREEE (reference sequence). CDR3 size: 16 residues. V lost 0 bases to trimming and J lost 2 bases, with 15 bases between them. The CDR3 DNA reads TGTGCCAGCAGCTTGGTGGCGGGGCGGAGGCCCTACGAGCAGTACTTC. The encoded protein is CASSLVAGRRPYEQYF.

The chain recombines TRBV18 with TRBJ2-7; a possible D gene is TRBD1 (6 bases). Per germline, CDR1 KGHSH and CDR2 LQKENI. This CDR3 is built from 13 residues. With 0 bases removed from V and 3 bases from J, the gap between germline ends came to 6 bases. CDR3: CASSPPGGYEQYF. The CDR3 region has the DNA TGTGCCAGCTCACCACCAGGGGGCTACGAGCAGTACTTC.

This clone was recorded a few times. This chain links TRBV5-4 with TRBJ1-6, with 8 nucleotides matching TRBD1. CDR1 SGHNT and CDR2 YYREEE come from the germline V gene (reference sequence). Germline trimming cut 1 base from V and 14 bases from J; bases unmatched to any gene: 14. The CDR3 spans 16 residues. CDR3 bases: TGTGCCAGCAGCTTGCCAGTCGGGACAGGAGCTCGCACCCTCCACTTT. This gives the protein CASSLPVGTGARTLHF.

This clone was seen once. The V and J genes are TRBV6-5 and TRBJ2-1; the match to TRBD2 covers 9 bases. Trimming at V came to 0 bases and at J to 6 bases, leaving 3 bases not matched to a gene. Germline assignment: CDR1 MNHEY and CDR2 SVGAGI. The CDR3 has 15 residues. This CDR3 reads CASSYSAGGANEQFF. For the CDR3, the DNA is TGTGCCAGCAGTTACTCAGCGGGGGGTGCCAATGAGCAGTTCTTC.

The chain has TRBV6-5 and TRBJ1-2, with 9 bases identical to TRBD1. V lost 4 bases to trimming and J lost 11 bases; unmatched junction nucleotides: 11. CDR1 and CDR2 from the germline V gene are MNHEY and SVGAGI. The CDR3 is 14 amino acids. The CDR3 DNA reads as TGTGCCAGCAGTTCAGTCCCGGGACAGGGAGGGTACACCTTC. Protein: CASSSVPGQGGYTF.

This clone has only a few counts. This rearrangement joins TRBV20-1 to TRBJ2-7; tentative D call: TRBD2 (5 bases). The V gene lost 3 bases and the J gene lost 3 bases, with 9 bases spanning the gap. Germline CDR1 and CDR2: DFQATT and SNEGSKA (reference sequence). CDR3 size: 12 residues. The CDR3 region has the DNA TGCAGTGCTAGTCTCGGGGTCTACGAGCAGTACTTC. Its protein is CSASLGVYEQYF.

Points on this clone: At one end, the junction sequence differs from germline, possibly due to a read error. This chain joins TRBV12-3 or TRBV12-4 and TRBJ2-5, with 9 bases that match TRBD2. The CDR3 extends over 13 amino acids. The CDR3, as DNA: TGTGCCAGCAGGTTAGCGGGAGTAGAGACCCAGTACTTC. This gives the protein CASRLAGVETQYF.

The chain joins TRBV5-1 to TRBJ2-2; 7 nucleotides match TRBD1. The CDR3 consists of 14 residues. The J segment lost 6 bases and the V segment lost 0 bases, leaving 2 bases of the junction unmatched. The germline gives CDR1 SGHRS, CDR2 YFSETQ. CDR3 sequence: CASSLGQGAGELFF. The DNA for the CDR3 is TGCGCCAGCAGCTTGGGACAGGGCGCCGGGGAGCTGTTTTTT.

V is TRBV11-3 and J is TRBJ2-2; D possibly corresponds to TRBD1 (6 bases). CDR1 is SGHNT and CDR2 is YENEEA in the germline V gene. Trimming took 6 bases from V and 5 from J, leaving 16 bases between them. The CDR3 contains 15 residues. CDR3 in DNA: TGTGCCAGCAGTCTGGGGGCCCAGGGGACCGGGGAGCTGTTTTTT. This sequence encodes CASSLGAQGTGELFF.

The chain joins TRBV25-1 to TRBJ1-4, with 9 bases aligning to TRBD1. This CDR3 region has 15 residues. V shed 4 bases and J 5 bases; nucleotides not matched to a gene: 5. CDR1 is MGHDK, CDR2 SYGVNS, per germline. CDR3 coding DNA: TGTGCCAGCAGTGTCTCCGGGACAGGGAATGAAAAACTGTTTTTT. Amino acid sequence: CASSVSGTGNEKLFF.

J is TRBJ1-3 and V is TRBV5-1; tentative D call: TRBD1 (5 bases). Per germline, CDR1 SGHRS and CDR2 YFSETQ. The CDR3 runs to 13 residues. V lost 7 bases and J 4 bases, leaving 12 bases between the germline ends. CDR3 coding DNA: TGCGCCAGCCAGGGATTAGTGGGAAACACCATATATTTT. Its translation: CASQGLVGNTIYF. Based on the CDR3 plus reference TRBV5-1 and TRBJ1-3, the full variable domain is KAGVTQTPRYLIKTRGQQVTLSCSPISGHRSVSWYQQTPGQGLQFLFEYFSETQRNKGNFPGRFSGRQFSNSRSEMNVSTLELGDSALYLCASQGLVGNTIYFGEGSWLTVV.

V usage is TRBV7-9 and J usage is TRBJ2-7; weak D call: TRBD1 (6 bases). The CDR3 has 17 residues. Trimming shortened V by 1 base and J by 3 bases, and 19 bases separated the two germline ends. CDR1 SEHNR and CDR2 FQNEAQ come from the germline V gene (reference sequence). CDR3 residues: CASSLGGTIGKVYEQYF. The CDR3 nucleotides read TGTGCCAGCAGCTTAGGGGGGACAATTGGGAAAGTCTACGAGCAGTACTTC.

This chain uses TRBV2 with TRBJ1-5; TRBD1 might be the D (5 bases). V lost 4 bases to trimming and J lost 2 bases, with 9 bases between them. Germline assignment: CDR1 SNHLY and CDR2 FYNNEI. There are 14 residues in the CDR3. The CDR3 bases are TGTGCCAGCAGTGTGGGGGGAGGCAATCAGCCCCAGCATTTT. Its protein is CASSVGGGNQPQHF.

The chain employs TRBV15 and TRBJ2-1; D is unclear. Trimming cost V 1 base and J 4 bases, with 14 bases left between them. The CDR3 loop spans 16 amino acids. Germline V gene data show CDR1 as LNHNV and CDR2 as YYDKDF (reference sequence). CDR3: CATSRVTAALYNEQFF. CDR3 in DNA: TGTGCCACCAGCAGAGTAACAGCAGCCTTATACAATGAGCAGTTCTTC.

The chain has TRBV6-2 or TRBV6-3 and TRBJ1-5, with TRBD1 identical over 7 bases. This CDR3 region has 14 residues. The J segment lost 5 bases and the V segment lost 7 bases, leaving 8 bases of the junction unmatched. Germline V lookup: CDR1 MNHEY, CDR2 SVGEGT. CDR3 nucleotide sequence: TGTGCCAGCACCCCGACAGGGCCTGATCAGCCCCAGCATTTT. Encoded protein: CASTPTGPDQPQHF.

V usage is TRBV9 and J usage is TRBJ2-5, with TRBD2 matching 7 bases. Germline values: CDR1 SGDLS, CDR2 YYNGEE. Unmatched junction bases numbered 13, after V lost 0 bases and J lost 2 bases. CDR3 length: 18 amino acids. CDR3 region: CASSVGPGGPVEQETQYF. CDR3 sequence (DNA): TGTGCCAGCAGCGTAGGACCGGGGGGTCCAGTGGAACAAGAGACCCAGTACTTC.

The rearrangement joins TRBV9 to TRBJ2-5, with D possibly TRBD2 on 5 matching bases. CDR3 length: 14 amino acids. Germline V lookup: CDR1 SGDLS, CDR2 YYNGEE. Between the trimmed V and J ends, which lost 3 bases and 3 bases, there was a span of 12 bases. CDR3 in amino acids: CASSDSWGEETQYF. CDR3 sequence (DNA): TGTGCCAGCAGCGATAGCTGGGGAGAAGAGACCCAGTACTTC.

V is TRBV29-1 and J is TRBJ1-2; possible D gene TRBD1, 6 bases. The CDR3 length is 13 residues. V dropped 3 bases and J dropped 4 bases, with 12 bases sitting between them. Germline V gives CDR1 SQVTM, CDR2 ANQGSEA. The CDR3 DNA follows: TGCAGCGTTGACCTTCCGACAGGCTATGGCTACACCTTC. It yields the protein CSVDLPTGYGYTF.

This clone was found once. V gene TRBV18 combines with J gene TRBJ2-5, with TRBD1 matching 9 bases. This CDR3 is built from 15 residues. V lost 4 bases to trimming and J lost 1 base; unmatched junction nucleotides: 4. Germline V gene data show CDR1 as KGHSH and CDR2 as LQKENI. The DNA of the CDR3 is TGTGCCAGCTCACGGGGGACAGGGATCCAAGAGACCCAGTACTTC. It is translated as CASSRGTGIQETQYF.

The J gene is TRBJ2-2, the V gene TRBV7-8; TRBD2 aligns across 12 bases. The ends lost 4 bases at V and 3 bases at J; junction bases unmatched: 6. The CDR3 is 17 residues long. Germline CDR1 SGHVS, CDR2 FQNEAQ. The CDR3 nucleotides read TGTGCCAGCAGCTCGCTAGCGGGAGGGCAATACACCGGGGAGCTGTTTTTT. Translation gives CASSSLAGGQYTGELFF.

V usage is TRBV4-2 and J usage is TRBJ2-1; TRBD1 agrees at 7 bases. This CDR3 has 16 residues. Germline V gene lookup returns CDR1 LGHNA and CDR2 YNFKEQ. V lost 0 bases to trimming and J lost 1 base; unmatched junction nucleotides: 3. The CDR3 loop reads CASSQDWDRSYNEQFF. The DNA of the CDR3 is TGTGCCAGCAGCCAAGATTGGGACAGATCCTACAATGAGCAGTTCTTC.

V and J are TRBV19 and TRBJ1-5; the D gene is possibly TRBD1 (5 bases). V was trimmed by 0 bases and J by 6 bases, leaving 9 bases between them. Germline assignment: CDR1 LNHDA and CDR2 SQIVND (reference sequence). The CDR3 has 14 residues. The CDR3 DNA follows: TGTGCCAGTAGTATAGAGGGGGGGACTCAGCCCCAGCATTTT. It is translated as CASSIEGGTQPQHF.